This TCR beta chain is drawn from a study of T cell responses to AZD1222 COVID-19 vaccine. In the case of this clone: Its antigen is not known.

Profiling relied on immunoSEQ multiplex PCR, and the TCRdb table lists in-frame clones only, not all of them. The sample has 65,000 to 80,000 clones; 90% to 95% are singletons. The CDR3 length is 15 residues. Trimming took 0 bases from V and 9 from J, leaving 13 bases between them. Germline values: CDR1 SGDLS, CDR2 YYNGEE. Points from the study as a whole: Spike was spanned by vaccine-associated CD4 TCRs, with dominance at 160-218 and 743-854. Most donors were white British and more were female, and clonal diversity was possibly underestimated. Spike-specific TCRs gained breadth and depth after people received two AZD1222 doses. Unmutated variant regions reportedly attract nearly half of all spike-specific TCRs.

The sequencing here drew on peripheral blood, taken on day 0 of MenACWY control vaccination. J is TRBJ1-6 and V is TRBV9; D gene ambiguous. The receptor was derived from an adult in good health. The CDR3 reads CASSVGEGSASPLHF. DNA of the CDR3: TGTGCCAGCAGCGTAGGAGAAGGGTCTGCTTCACCCCTCCACTTT.